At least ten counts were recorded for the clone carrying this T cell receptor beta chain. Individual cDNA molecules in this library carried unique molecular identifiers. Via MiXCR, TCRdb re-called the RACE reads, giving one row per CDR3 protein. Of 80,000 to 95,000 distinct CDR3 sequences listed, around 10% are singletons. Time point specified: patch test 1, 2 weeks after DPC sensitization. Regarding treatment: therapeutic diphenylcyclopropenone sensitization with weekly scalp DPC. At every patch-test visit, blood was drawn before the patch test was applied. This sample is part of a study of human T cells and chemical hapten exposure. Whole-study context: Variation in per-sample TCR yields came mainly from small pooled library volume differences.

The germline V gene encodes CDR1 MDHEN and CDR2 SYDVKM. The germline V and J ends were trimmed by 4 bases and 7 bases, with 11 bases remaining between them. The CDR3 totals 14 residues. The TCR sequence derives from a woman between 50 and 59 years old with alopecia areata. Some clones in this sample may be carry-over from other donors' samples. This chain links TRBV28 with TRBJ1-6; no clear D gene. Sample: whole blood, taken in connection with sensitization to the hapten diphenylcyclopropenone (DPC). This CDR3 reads CASSSLALNSPLHF. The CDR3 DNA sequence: TGTGCCAGCAGTTCCCTGGCTTTAAATTCACCCCTCCACTTT.